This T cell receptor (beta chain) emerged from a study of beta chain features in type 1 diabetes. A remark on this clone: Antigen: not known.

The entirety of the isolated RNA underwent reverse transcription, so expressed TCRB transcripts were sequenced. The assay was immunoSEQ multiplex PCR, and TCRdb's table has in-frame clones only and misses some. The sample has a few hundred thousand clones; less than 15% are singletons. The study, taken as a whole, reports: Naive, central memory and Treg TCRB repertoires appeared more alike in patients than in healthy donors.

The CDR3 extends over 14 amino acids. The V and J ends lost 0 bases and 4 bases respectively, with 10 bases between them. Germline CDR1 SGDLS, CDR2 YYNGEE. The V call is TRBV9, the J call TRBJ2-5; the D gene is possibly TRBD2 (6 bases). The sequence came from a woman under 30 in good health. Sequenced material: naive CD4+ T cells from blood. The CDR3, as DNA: TGTGCCAGCAGCGTAGAACCAGCGGGAGAGACCCAGTACTTC. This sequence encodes CASSVEPAGETQYF.